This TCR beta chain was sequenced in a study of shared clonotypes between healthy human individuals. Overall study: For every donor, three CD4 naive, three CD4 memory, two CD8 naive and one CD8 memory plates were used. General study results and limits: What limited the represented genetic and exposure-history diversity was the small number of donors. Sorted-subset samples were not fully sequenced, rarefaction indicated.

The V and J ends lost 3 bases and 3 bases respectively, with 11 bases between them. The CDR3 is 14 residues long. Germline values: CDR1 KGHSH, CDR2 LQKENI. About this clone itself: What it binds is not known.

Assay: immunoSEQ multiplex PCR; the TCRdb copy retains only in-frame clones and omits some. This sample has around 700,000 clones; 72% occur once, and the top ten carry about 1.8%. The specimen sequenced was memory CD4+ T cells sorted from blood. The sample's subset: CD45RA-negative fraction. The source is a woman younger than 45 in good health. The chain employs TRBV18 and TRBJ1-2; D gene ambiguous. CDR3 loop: CASSPPDGDYGYTF. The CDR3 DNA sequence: TGTGCCAGCTCACCTCCAGACGGAGACTATGGCTACACCTTC.